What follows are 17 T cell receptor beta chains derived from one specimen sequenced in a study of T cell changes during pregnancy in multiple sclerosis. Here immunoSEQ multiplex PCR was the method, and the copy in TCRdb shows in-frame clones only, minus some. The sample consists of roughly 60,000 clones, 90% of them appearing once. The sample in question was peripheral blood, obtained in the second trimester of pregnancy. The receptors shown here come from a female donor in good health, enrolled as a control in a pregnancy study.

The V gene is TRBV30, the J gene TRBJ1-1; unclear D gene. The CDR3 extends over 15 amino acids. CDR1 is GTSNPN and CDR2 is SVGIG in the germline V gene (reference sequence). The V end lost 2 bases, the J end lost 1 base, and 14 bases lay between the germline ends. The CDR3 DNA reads TGTGCCTGGAGTTCCCCCGGGGTGGGGAACACTGAAGCTTTCTTT. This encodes CAWSSPGVGNTEAFF.

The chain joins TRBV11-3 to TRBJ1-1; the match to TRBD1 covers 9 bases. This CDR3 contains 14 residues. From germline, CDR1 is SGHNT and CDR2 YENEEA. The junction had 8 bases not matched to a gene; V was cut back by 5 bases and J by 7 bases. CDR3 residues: CASSPNSDRGEAFF. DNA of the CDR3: TGTGCCAGCAGCCCGAACTCGGACAGGGGTGAAGCTTTCTTT.

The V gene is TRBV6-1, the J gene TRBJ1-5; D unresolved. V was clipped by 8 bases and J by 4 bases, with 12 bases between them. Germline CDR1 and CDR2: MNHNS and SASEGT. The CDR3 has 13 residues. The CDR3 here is CASEVSVNQPQHF. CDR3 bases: TGTGCCAGCGAGGTTTCGGTAAATCAGCCCCAGCATTTT.

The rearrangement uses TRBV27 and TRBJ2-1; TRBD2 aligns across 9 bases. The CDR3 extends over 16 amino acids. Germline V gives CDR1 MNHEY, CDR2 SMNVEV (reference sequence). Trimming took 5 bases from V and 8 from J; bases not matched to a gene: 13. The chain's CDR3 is CASSTTGTSPHYEQFF. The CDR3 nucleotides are TGTGCCAGCAGTACAACCGGGACTAGCCCCCACTATGAGCAGTTCTTC.

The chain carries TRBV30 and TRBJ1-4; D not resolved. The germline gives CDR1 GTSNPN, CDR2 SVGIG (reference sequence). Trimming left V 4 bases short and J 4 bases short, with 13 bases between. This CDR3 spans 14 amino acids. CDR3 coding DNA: TGTGCCTGGACCCCCCAGGTTAATAATGAAAAACTGTTTTTT. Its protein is CAWTPQVNNEKLFF.

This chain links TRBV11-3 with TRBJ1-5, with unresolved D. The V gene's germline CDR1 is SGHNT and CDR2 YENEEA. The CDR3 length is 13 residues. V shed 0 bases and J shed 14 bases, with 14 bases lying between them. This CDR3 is CASSLDHGLMEHF. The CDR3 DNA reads TGTGCCAGCAGCTTAGATCACGGTTTGATGGAGCATTTT.

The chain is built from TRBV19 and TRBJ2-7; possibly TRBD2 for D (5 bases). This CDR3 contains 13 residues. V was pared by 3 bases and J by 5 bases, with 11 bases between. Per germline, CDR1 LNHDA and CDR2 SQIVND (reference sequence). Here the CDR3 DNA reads TGTGCCAGTAGTATTTCGGGGTCCAACGAGCAGTACTTC. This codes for CASSISGSNEQYF.

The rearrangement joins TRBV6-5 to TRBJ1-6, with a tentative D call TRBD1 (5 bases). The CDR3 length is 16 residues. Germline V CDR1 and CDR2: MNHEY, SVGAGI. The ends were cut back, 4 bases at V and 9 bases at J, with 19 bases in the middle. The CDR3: CASSSHKPPGSSPLHF. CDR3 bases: TGTGCCAGCAGTTCCCATAAACCCCCAGGGTCTTCACCCCTCCACTTT.

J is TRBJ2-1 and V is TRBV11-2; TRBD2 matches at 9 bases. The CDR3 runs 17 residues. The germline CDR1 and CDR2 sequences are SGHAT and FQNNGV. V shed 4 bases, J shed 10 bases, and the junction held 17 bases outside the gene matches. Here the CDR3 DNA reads TGTGCCAGCAGCTATTGGGAGCGGCGGGGGGGCATGGGAGAGCAGTTCTTC. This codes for CASSYWERRGGMGEQFF.

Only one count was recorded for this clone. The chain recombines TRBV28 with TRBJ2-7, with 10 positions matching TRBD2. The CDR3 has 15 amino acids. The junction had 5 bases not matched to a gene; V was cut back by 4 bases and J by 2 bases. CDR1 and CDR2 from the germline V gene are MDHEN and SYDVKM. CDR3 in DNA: TGTGCCAGCAGTTCCGCTAGCGGGAGCCCCTACGAGCAGTACTTC. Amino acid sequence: CASSSASGSPYEQYF.

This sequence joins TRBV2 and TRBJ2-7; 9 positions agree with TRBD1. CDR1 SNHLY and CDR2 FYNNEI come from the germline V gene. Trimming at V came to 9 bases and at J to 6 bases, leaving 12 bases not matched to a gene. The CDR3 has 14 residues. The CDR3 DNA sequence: TGTGCCAGTCTACGCGGGACAGGGAATTCCGAGCAGTACTTC. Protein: CASLRGTGNSEQYF.

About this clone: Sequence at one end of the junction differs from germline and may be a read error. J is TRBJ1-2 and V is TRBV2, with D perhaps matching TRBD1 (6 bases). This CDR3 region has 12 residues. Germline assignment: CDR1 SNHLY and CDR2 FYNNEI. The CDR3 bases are TGTGCCAGCAATGAAATGACAGGAGGCTACACCTTC. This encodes CASNEMTGGYTF.

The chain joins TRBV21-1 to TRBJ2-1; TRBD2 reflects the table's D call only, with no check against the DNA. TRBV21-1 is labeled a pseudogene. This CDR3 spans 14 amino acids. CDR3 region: CASSGGAAYNEQFF. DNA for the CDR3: TGTGCCAGCAGCGGGGGGGCCGCGTACAATGAGCAGTTCTTC.

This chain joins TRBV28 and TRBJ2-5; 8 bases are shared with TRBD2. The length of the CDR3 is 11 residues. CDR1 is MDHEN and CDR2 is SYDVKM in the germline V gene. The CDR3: CGVAGTETQYF. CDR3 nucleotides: TGTGGAGTAGCGGGAACAGAGACCCAGTACTTC.

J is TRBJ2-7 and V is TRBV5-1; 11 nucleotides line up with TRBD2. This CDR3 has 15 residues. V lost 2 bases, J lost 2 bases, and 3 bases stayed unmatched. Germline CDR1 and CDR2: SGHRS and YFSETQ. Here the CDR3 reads CASSLLAGDPYEQYF. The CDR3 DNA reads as TGCGCCAGCAGCTTACTAGCGGGAGATCCCTACGAGCAGTACTTC. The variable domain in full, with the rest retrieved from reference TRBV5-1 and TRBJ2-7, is KAGVTQTPRYLIKTRGQQVTLSCSPISGHRSVSWYQQTPGQGLQFLFEYFSETQRNKGNFPGRFSGRQFSNSRSEMNVSTLELGDSALYLCASSLLAGDPYEQYFGPGTRLTVT.

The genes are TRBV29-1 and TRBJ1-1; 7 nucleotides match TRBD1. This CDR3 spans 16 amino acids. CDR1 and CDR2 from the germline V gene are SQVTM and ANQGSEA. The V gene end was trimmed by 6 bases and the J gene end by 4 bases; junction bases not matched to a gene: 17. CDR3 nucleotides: TGCAGCGTGATACGACAGGGTGAGTCTGTGAGCACTGAAGCTTTCTTT. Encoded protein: CSVIRQGESVSTEAFF. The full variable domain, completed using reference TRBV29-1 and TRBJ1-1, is SAVISQKPSRDICQRGTSLTIQCQVDSQVTMMFWYRQQPGQSLTLIATANQGSEATYESGFVIDKFPISRPNLTFSTLTVSNMSPEDSSIYLCSVIRQGESVSTEAFFGQGTRLTVV.

The chain's CDR3 is CANMGQVYYEQYF. The CDR3 DNA reads TGTGCCAATATGGGACAGGTCTACTACGAGCAGTACTTC. The chain joins TRBV27 to TRBJ2-7; 8 nucleotides match TRBD1. Germline V gene data show CDR1 as MNHEY and CDR2 as SMNVEV (reference sequence). CDR3 size: 13 residues. Trimming removed 10 bases from V and 3 bases from J; junction bases left unmatched: 8.